This TCR beta chain was observed in a study of blood T cells in healthy people across ages. Every donor provided approximately 9.2 milliliters of peripheral blood. Using a J-beta primer mix together with a sample-barcoded 5' primer, a second PCR was run for roughly 7 to 11 cycles. TCRdb reprocessed the 5' RACE reads with MiXCR, giving one entry per CDR3 protein. The data hold some 1.6 million distinct CDR3 sequences, with around 35% observed a single time. V lost 2 bases and J lost 3, with 17 bases in between. CDR3 length: 16 amino acids. Germline V gene lookup returns CDR1 DFQATT and CDR2 SNEGSKA (reference sequence). Details on this clonotype: Its specificity is not known.

General study findings and limits: The study could not conclusively compare naive and antigen-experienced cells, given its unsorted PBMCs. Fewer expanded clones and more diversity marked long-lived versus aged donors.

The sequence was obtained from a woman aged 30 to 39 in good health. V and J are TRBV20-1 and TRBJ1-5; D is unresolved. The sequenced sample was blood. Here the CDR3 reads CSARSSREGYNQPQHF. The CDR3 nucleotides read TGCAGTGCTAGATCCTCCCGAGAGGGTTACAATCAGCCCCAGCATTTT.